These 11 T cell receptor beta chains originate from one sample sequenced in a study of Ad26.COV2.S vaccination and SARS-CoV-2 variants. As to treatment: around 19 received Ad26.COV2.S at low or high dose, single or two shots; about 5 received placebo; per-sample allocation not given. Collection of the samples took place on day 63 after the first injection of vaccine or placebo. Some clones are missing from TCRdb's copy, which holds only in-frame ones; the method was immunoSEQ multiplex PCR. The data show a few hundred thousand clones, under 90% seen once. Specimen: peripheral blood, collected in a trial of Ad26.COV2.S vaccine versus placebo. The receptor source for this set is a person between 18 and 65 years old who received the Ad26.COV2.S COVID-19 vaccine or a placebo.

This chain connects TRBV6-5 to TRBJ2-3, with a possible D match to TRBD2 (6 bases). The V end lost 8 bases, the J end lost 7 bases, and 16 bases lay between the germline ends. Per the germline V gene, CDR1 is MNHEY and CDR2 is SVGAGI. The CDR3 length is 13 residues. The CDR3 DNA reads as TGTGCCAGCCGATTGCGGGACGCAAATACGCAGTATTTT. Translation gives CASRLRDANTQYF.

The V and J genes are TRBV5-5 and TRBJ2-5; the match to TRBD1 covers 7 bases. The CDR3 covers 16 residues. Losses at the gene ends were 4 bases for V and 5 bases for J; bases not matched to a gene: 14. Germline CDR1 SGHKS, CDR2 YYEKEE (reference sequence). As DNA, the CDR3 is TGTGCCAGCAGCCCTGTAGGGGGCGCTTTCTACGAGACCCAGTACTTC. Amino acids: CASSPVGGAFYETQYF.

The chain combines TRBV9 with TRBJ2-1, with D uncertain. Germline CDR1 reads SGDLS; CDR2 reads YYNGEE. The V gene lost 0 bases and the J gene lost 0 bases, with 10 bases spanning the gap. The CDR3 runs to 16 residues. CDR3 nucleotides: TGTGCCAGCAGCGTAGCTTGGCGGCCCTCCTACAATGAGCAGTTCTTC. Its protein is CASSVAWRPSYNEQFF.

The rearrangement joins TRBV18 to TRBJ1-3; TRBD1 aligns across 7 bases. Per germline, CDR1 KGHSH and CDR2 LQKENI. CDR3 length: 13 residues. Trimming at V came to 4 bases and at J to 7 bases, leaving 4 bases not matched to a gene. Here the CDR3 DNA reads TGTGCCAGCTCACGAGACAGGGAGAACACCATATATTTT. Encoded protein: CASSRDRENTIYF.

The genes are TRBV19 and TRBJ2-5; 11 nucleotides match TRBD1. Germline loops: CDR1 LNHDA, CDR2 SQIVND (reference sequence). The J segment lost 5 bases and the V segment lost 3 bases, leaving 8 bases of the junction unmatched. This CDR3 has 16 amino acids. The CDR3 loop is CASSIYGQGAGETQYF. CDR3 nucleotides: TGTGCCAGTAGTATTTACGGACAGGGGGCAGGTGAGACCCAGTACTTC.

The CDR3, as DNA: TGTGCCGCCGGGACTAGCGGGAACACAGATACGCAGTATTTT. It specifies CAAGTSGNTDTQYF. V and J are TRBV19 and TRBJ2-3; the match to TRBD2 covers 13 bases. Trimming took 11 bases from V and 2 from J; bases not matched to a gene: 4. This CDR3 spans 14 amino acids. Germline V gene sequence: CDR1 LNHDA, CDR2 SQIVND (reference sequence).

This chain uses TRBV14 with TRBJ1-5; TRBD1 matches at 7 bases. The CDR3 has 17 residues. CDR1 and CDR2 (germline): SGHDN, FVKESK. V was clipped by 4 bases and J by 0 bases; unmatched bases: 9. The CDR3 loop reads CASSLRGTEHSNQPQHF. CDR3 bases: TGTGCCAGCAGCCTGCGAGGGACAGAGCATAGCAATCAGCCCCAGCATTTT.

This chain uses TRBV15 with TRBJ2-5, with D tentatively TRBD2 (7 bases). The CDR3 has 16 residues. CDR1 and CDR2 from the germline V gene are LNHNV and YYDKDF (reference sequence). The V end lost 5 bases, the J end lost 4 bases, and 20 bases lay between the germline ends. The CDR3 loop reads CATSSMGGLLGETQYF. CDR3 bases: TGTGCCACCAGCTCGATGGGGGGGCTTTTGGGAGAGACCCAGTACTTC.

The chain combines TRBV7-8 with TRBJ2-5, with 7 bases aligning to TRBD2. Germline V gene sequence: CDR1 SGHVS, CDR2 FQNEAQ. Germline trimming cut 3 bases from V and 3 bases from J; bases unmatched to any gene: 4. CDR3 size: 14 residues. CDR3 sequence: CASSFERGKETQYF. As DNA, the CDR3 is TGTGCCAGCAGCTTCGAGCGGGGCAAAGAGACCCAGTACTTC.

The genes are TRBV7-8 and TRBJ2-4; tentative D call: TRBD1 (6 bases). CDR1 and CDR2 from the germline V gene are SGHVS and FQNEAQ. Trimming pared 5 bases from V and 5 bases from J, leaving 16 bases between. The CDR3 has 15 residues. The CDR3 region is CASSLPSRGENIQYF. The CDR3 DNA follows: TGTGCCAGCAGCCTCCCGTCCAGGGGCGAAAACATTCAGTACTTC. Full variable domain (remainder filled in from reference TRBV7-8 and TRBJ2-4): GAGVSQSPRYKVAKRGQDVALRCDPISGHVSLFWYQQALGQGPEFLTYFQNEAQLDKSGLPSDRFFAERPEGSVSTLKIQRTQQEDSAVYLCASSLPSRGENIQYFGAGTRLSVL.

This sequence joins TRBV7-9 and TRBJ2-2; D gene ambiguous. Per germline, CDR1 SEHNR and CDR2 FQNEAQ (reference sequence). The CDR3 consists of 12 residues. V was pared by 5 bases and J by 3 bases, with 4 bases between. The CDR3, as DNA: TGTGCCAGCAGCCCCTACACCGGGGAGCTGTTTTTT. Its protein product is CASSPYTGELFF.